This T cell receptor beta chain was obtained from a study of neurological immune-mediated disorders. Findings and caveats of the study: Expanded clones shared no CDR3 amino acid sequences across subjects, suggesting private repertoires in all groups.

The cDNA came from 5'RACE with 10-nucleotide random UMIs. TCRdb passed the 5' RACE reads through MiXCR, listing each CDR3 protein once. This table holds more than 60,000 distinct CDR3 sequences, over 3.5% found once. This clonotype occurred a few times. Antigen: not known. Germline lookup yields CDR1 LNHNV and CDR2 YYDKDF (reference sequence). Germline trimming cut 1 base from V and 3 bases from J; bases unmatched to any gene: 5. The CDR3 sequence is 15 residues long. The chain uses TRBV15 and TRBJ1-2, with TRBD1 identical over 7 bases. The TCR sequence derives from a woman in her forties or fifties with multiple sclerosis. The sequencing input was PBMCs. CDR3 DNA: TGTGCCACCAGCAGAGCCCCAGGGGGTTACTATGGCTACACCTTC. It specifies CATSRAPGGYYGYTF.